This T cell receptor beta chain was recovered during a study of OX40 agonist ivuxolimab in advanced cancers. Study at large: Patients' therapy was ivuxolimab, an antibody that acts as an agonist of OX40 (CD134). Participants could have had prior anti-PD-1, anti-PD-L1 or anti-CTLA-4 therapy, and about 37% had some.

The assay was immunoSEQ multiplex PCR, and TCRdb's table has in-frame clones only and misses some. The data show 75,000 to 100,000 clones, with around four fifths seen just once and under 3.5% held by the top ten. On this clone: Its antigen is still unknown.

Notes on the study in general: More expanded clones were found, on average, in CD8+ than in CD4+ T cells.

This CDR3 region has 14 residues. V lost 6 bases and J lost 1, with 12 bases in between. CDR1 and CDR2 from the germline V gene are MDHEN and SYDVKM. The source material was CD4+ or CD8+ T cells sorted from blood, sampled in a trial of the OX40 agonist ivuxolimab. This sequence was found in an adult with an advanced solid tumor such as melanoma, head and neck, liver or kidney cancer. V usage is TRBV28 and J usage is TRBJ1-1, with a weak D call TRBD1 (5 bases). CDR3 residues: CASRTQATNTEAFF. The DNA for the CDR3 is TGTGCCAGCAGGACACAGGCAACGAACACTGAAGCTTTCTTT.